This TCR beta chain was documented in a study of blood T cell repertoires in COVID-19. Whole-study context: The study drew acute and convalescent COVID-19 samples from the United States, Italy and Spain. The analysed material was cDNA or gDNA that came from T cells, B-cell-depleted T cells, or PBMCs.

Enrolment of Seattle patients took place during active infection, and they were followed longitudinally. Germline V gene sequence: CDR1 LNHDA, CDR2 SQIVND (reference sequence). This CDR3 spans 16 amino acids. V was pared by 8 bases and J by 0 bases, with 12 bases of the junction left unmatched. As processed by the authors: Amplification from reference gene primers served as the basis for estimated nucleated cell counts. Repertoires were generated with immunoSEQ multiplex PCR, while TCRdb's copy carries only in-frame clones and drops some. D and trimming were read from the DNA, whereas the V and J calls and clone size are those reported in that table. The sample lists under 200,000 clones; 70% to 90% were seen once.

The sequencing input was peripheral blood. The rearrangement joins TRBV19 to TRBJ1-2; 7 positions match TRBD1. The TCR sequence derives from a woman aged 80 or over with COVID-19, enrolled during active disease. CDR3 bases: TGTGCCAGTCAAGATCAACAGGGGATTTCTAACTATGGCTACACCTTC. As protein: CASQDQQGISNYGYTF.